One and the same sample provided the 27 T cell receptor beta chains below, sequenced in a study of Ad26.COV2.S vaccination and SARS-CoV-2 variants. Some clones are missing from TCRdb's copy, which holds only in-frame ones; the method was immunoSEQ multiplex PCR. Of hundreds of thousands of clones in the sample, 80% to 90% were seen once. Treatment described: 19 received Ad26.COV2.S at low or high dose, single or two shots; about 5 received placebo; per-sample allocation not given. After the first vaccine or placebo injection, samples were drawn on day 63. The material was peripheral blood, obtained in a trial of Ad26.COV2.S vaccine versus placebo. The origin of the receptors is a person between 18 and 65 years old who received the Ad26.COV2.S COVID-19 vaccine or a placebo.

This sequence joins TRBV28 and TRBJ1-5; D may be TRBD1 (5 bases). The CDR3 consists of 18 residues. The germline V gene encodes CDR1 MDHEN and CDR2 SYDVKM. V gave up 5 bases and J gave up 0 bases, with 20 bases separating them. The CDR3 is CASSTPGPRLYSNQPQHF. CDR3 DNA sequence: TGTGCCAGCAGTACACCGGGACCGAGACTATATAGCAATCAGCCCCAGCATTTT.

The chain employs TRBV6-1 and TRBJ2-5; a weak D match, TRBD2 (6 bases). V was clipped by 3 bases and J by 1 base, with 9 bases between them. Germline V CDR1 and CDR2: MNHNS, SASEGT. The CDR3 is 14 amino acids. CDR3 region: CASSEPGVQETQYF. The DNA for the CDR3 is TGTGCCAGCAGTGAGCCGGGGGTCCAAGAGACCCAGTACTTC.

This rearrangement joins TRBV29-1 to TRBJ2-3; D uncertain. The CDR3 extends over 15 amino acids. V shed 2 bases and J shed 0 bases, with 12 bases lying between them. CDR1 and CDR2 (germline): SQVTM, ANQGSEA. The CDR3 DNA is TGCAGCGTTGAATCGGGCAGAAAGAGCACAGATACGCAGTATTTT. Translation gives CSVESGRKSTDTQYF.

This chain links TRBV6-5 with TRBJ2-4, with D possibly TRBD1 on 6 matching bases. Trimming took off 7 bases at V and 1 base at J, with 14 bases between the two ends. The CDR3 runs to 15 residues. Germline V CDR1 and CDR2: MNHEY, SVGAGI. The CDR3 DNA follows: TGTGCCAGCATTGCGTTCACAGGGGCCAAAAACATTCAGTACTTC. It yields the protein CASIAFTGAKNIQYF.

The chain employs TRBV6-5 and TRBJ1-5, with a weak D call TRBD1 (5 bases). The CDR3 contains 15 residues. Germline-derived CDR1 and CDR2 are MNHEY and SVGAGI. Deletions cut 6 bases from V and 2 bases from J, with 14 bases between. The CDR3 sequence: CASSPGFSGNQPQHF. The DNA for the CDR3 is TGTGCCAGCAGCCCAGGGTTCTCGGGCAATCAGCCCCAGCATTTT.

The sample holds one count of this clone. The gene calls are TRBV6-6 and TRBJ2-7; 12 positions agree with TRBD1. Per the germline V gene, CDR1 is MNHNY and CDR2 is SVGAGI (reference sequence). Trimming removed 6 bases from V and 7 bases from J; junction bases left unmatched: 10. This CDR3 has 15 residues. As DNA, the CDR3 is TGTGCCAGCAGCCTCACGGGACAGGGGGCTGAAGAGCAGTACTTC. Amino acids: CASSLTGQGAEEQYF.

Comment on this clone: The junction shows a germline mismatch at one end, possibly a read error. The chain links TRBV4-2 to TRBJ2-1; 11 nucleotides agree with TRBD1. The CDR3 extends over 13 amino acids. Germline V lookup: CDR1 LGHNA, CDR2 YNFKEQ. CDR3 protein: CASSQAQGQGVIF. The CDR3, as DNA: TGTGCCAGCAGCCAAGCGCAGGGACAGGGGGTAATCTTC.

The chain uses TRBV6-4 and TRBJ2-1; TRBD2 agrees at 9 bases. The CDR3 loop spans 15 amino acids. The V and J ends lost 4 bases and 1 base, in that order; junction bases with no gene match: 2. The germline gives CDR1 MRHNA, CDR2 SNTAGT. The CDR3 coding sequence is TGTGCCAGCAGTGCACTAGCGGGTTCCTACAATGAGCAGTTCTTC. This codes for CASSALAGSYNEQFF.

This chain's CDR3 is CASRGPGANEQYF. CDR3 bases: TGTGCCAGCAGGGGACCAGGGGCCAACGAGCAGTACTTC. This rearrangement joins TRBV2 to TRBJ2-7; a weak D match, TRBD1 (6 bases). The V end lost 6 bases, the J end lost 5 bases, and 14 bases lay between the germline ends. In germline, CDR1 is SNHLY, CDR2 FYNNEI. The CDR3 has 13 amino acids.

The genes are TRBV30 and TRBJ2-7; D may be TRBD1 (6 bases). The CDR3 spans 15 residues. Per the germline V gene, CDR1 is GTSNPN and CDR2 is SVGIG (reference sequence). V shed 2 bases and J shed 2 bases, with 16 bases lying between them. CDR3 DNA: TGTGCCTGGAGTCCTCAGGACAGTAACCCCTACGAGCAGTACTTC. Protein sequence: CAWSPQDSNPYEQYF.

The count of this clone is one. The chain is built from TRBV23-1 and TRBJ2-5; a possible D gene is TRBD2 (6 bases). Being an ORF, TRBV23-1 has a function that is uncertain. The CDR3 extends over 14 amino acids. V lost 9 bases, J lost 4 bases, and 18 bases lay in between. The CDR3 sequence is CASLGGSWVETQYF. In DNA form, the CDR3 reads TGCGCCAGTTTGGGAGGCAGTTGGGTAGAGACCCAGTACTTC.

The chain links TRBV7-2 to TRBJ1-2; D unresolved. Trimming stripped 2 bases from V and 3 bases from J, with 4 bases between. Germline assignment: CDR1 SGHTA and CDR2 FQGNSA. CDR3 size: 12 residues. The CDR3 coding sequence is TGTGCCAGCAGCTTACAGGACTATGGCTACACCTTC. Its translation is CASSLQDYGYTF.

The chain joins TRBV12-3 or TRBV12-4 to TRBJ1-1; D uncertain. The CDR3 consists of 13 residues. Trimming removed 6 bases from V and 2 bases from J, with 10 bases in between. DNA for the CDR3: TGTGCCAGCAGACCTCCACCCAACACTGAAGCTTTCTTT. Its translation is CASRPPPNTEAFF.

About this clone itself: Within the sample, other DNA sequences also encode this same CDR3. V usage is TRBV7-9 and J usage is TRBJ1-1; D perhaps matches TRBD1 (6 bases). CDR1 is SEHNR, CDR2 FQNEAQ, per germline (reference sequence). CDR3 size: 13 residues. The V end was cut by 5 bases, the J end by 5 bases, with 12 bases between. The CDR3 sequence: CASSLSGDTEAFF. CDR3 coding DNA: TGTGCCAGCAGCCTATCAGGGGATACTGAAGCTTTCTTT. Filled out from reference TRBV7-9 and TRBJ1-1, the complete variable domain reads DTGVSQNPRHKITKRGQNVTFRCDPISEHNRLYWYRQTLGQGPEFLTYFQNEAQLEKSRLLSDRFSAERPKGSFSTLEIQRTEQGDSAMYLCASSLSGDTEAFFGQGTRLTVV.

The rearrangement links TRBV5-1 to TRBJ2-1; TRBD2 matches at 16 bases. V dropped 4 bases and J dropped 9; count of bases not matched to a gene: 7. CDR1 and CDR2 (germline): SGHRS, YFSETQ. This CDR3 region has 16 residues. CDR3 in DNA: TGCGCCAGCAGCCCTGGGACTAGCGGGAGGGCCAGTGAGCAGTTCTTC. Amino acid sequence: CASSPGTSGRASEQFF.

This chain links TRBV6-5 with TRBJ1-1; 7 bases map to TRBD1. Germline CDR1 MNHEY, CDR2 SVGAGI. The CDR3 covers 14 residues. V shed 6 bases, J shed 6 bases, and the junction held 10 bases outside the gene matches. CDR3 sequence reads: CASSIKGGGSEAFF. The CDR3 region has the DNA TGTGCCAGCAGCATAAAAGGGGGCGGCTCTGAAGCTTTCTTT.

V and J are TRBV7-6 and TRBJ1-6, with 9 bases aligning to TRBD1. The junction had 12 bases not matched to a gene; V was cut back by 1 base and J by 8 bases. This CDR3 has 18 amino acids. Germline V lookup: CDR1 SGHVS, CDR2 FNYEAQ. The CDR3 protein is CASSLDPPRTGAYSPLHF. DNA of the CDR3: TGTGCCAGCAGCTTAGACCCCCCCCGGACAGGGGCTTATTCACCCCTCCACTTT.

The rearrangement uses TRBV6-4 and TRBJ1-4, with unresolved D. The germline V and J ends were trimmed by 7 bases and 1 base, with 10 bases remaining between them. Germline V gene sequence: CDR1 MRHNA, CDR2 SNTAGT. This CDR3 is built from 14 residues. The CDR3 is CASTPPGTNEKLFF. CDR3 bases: TGTGCCAGCACCCCCCCGGGAACTAATGAAAAACTGTTTTTT.

This chain's CDR3 is CASSLTSDSYNEQFF. For the CDR3, the DNA is TGTGCCAGCAGCTTAACTAGTGACTCCTACAATGAGCAGTTCTTC. The chain recombines TRBV7-3 with TRBJ2-1; D call uncertain. The CDR3 loop spans 15 amino acids. The germline gives CDR1 SGHTA, CDR2 FQGTGA. Trimming removed 0 bases at V and 0 bases at J, with 6 bases between. Combining the CDR3 with reference TRBV7-3 and TRBJ2-1 gives the whole variable domain GAGVSQTPSNKVTEKGKYVELRCDPISGHTALYWYRQSLGQGPEFLIYFQGTGAADDSGLPNDRFFAVRPEGSVSTLKIQRTERGDSAVYLCASSLTSDSYNEQFFGPGTRLTVL.

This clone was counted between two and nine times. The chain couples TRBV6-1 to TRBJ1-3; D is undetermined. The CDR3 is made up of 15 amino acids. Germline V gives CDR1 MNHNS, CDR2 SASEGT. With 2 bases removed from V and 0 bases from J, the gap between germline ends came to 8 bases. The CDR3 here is CASSEHGPSGNTIYF. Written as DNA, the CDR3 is TGTGCCAGCAGTGAACACGGACCCTCTGGAAACACCATATATTTT.

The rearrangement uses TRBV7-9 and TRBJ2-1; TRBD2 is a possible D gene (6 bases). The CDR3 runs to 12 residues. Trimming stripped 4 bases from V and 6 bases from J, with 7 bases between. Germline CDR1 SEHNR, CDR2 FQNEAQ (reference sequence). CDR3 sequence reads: CASSSGSNEQFF. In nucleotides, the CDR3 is TGTGCCAGCAGCTCCGGGAGCAATGAGCAGTTCTTC.

Here the CDR3 reads CASSESLSLNTEAFF. The CDR3 DNA reads TGCGCCAGCAGTGAGTCCTTGAGTCTGAACACTGAAGCTTTCTTT. The genes are TRBV10-2 and TRBJ1-1; D is unclear. Trimming pared 0 bases from V and 0 bases from J, leaving 8 bases between. This CDR3 contains 15 residues. Germline assignment: CDR1 WSHSY and CDR2 SAAADI.

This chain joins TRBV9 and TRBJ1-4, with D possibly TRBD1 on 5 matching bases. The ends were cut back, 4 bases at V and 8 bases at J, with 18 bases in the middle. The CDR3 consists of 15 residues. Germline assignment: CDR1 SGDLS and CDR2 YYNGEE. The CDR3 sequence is CASSLRDGITEKLFF. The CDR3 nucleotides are TGTGCCAGCAGCTTGCGGGACGGAATTACGGAAAAACTGTTTTTT.

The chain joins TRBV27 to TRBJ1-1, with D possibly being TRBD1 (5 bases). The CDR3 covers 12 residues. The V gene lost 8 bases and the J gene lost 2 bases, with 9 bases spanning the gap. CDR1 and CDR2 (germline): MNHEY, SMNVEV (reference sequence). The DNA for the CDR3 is TGTGCCAGCCGTGACAGAAACACTGAAGCTTTCTTT. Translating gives CASRDRNTEAFF.

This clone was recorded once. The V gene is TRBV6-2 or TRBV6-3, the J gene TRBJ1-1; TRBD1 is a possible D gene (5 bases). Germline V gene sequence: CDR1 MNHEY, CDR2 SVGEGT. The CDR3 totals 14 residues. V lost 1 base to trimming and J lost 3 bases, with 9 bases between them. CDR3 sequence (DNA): TGTGCCAGCAGTTACTGGGACTCTGACACTGAAGCTTTCTTT. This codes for CASSYWDSDTEAFF.

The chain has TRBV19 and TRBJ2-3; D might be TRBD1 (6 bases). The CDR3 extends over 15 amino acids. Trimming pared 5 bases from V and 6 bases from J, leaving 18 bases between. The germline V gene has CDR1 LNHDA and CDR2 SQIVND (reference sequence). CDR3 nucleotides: TGTGCCAGTAGTCAAACAGGGAAGGGTTGGGATACGCAGTATTTT. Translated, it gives CASSQTGKGWDTQYF.

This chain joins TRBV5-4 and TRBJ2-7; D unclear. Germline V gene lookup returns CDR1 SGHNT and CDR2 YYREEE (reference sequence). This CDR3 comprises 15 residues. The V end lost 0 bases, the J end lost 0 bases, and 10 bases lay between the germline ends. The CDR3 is CASSLAKGSSYEQYF. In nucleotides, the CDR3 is TGTGCCAGCAGCTTGGCAAAGGGTTCCTCCTACGAGCAGTACTTC.